This entry lists 22 T cell receptor beta chains sequenced from one sample in a study of human T cells and chemical hapten exposure. Time point specified: patch test 2, 6 weeks after DPC sensitization. Treatment specified: therapeutic diphenylcyclopropenone sensitization with weekly scalp DPC. MiXCR, run by TCRdb on the RACE reads, gives a single entry per CDR3 protein. Of about 100,000 distinct CDR3 sequences listed, approximately 10% were seen once; the top ten hold 3.2%. The source was whole blood, collected in connection with sensitization to the hapten diphenylcyclopropenone (DPC). The receptors were gathered from a woman aged 40 to 50 with alopecia areata. Some clones in this sample may be carry-over from other donors' samples.

This clonotype was picked up a small number of times. The gene calls are TRBV28 and TRBJ2-5; D unresolved. The CDR3 contains 13 residues. The V gene's germline CDR1 is MDHEN and CDR2 SYDVKM. The V gene lost 6 bases and the J gene lost 1 base, with 9 bases spanning the gap. The CDR3 DNA follows: TGTGCCAGCAGCCCCGGGTCCCAAGAGACCCAGTACTTC. Translated, it gives CASSPGSQETQYF.

This clonotype has at least ten counts. The gene calls are TRBV18 and TRBJ2-7, with a possible D match to TRBD1 (6 bases). From germline, CDR1 is KGHSH and CDR2 LQKENI. Deletions cut 3 bases from V and 3 bases from J, with 9 bases between. This CDR3 spans 13 amino acids. CDR3 coding DNA: TGTGCCAGCTCACCCCGGGACATCTACGAGCAGTACTTC. This sequence encodes CASSPRDIYEQYF.

This clonotype was picked up many times. The chain has TRBV7-2 and TRBJ2-5; D is uncertain. The CDR3 sequence is 13 residues long. The V end was cut by 5 bases, the J end by 0 bases, with 7 bases between. Looked up from germline, CDR1 is SGHTA and CDR2 is FQGNSA. The CDR3 sequence is CASSPPYQETQYF. The CDR3 DNA is TGTGCCAGCAGCCCACCGTACCAAGAGACCCAGTACTTC.

V usage is TRBV6-2 or TRBV6-3 and J usage is TRBJ2-1, with D unclear. V gave up 7 bases and J gave up 0 bases, with 10 bases separating them. CDR1 is MNHEY, CDR2 SVGEGT, per germline. The CDR3 extends over 14 amino acids. The CDR3 DNA reads TGTGCCAGCATACGGAGTCGCTCCTACAATGAGCAGTTCTTC. It is translated as CASIRSRSYNEQFF.

The chain is built from TRBV9 and TRBJ2-2, with D unresolved. Germline V gene sequence: CDR1 SGDLS, CDR2 YYNGEE. The ends were cut back, 6 bases at V and 3 bases at J, with 9 bases in the middle. This CDR3 has 13 residues. The CDR3 DNA reads as TGTGCCAGCACGCCGGATCACACCGGGGAGCTGTTTTTT. It translates to CASTPDHTGELFF.

This clonotype was seen only a few times. The chain has TRBV11-2 and TRBJ1-2; D might be TRBD1 (5 bases). Germline V gene data show CDR1 as SGHAT and CDR2 as FQNNGV. Trimming stripped 1 base from V and 8 bases from J, with 14 bases between. The CDR3 is 14 residues long. This CDR3 is CASSLVRAQDGYTF. For the CDR3, the DNA is TGTGCCAGCAGCTTAGTCCGTGCACAGGACGGCTACACCTTC. The full variable domain, completed using reference TRBV11-2 and TRBJ1-2, is EAGVAQSPRYKIIEKRQSVAFWCNPISGHATLYWYQQILGQGPKLLIQFQNNGVVDDSQLPKDRFSAERLKGVDSTLKIQPAKLEDSAVYLCASSLVRAQDGYTFGSGTRLTVV.

The chain couples TRBV28 to TRBJ2-7; D may match TRBD1 or TRBD2 (5 bases each). With 6 bases removed from V and 0 bases from J, the gap between germline ends came to 15 bases. The CDR3 totals 15 residues. The germline gives CDR1 MDHEN, CDR2 SYDVKM. The CDR3 DNA reads as TGTGCCAGCAGGCCGCCGGGACCGAACTCCTACGAGCAGTACTTC. Translating gives CASRPPGPNSYEQYF.

The chain links TRBV7-2 to TRBJ2-5; D is undetermined. In germline, CDR1 is SGHTA, CDR2 FQGNSA. V lost 3 bases and J 6 bases, leaving 11 bases between the germline ends. CDR3 length: 13 residues. CDR3 sequence reads: CASSFGSRQTQYF. CDR3 DNA sequence: TGTGCCAGCAGCTTCGGTAGTAGACAGACCCAGTACTTC. The full variable domain, its missing parts supplied by reference TRBV7-2 and TRBJ2-5, is GAGVSQSPSNKVTEKGKDVELRCDPISGHTALYWYRQSLGQGLEFLIYFQGNSAPDKSGLPSDRFSAERTGGSVSTLTIQRTQQEDSAVYLCASSFGSRQTQYFGPGTRLLVL.

In this sample, this clonotype turned up a few times. This chain uses TRBV12-3 or TRBV12-4 with TRBJ1-1; D ambiguous. This CDR3 region has 14 residues. V shed 5 bases and J shed 1 base, with 11 bases lying between them. The CDR3 sequence: CASSVGVGNTEAFF. Written as DNA, the CDR3 is TGTGCCAGCAGTGTTGGGGTGGGGAACACTGAAGCTTTCTTT.

This chain connects TRBV20-1 to TRBJ1-1; no firm D call. Germline CDR1 reads DFQATT; CDR2 reads SNEGSKA (reference sequence). This CDR3 is built from 13 residues. The V gene lost 5 bases and the J gene lost 1 base, with 11 bases spanning the gap. The CDR3, as DNA: TGCAGTGCTTCTTCCCCTTCGAACACTGAAGCTTTCTTT. Protein sequence: CSASSPSNTEAFF.

This clonotype was counted ten times or more. The chain employs TRBV7-9 and TRBJ2-1; D may be TRBD1 (6 bases). The CDR3 has 12 residues. Trimming left V 2 bases short and J 8 bases short, with 7 bases between. CDR1 and CDR2 (germline): SEHNR, FQNEAQ (reference sequence). The CDR3 region is CASSLKGDEQFF. The DNA of the CDR3 is TGTGCCAGCAGCTTAAAGGGGGATGAGCAGTTCTTC.

The chain employs TRBV9 and TRBJ2-5, with unresolved D. This CDR3 has 16 residues. V was pared by 2 bases and J by 5 bases, with 19 bases between. Germline CDR1 SGDLS, CDR2 YYNGEE. The CDR3 sequence: CASSVSPAADGETQYF. CDR3 sequence (DNA): TGTGCCAGCAGCGTGAGCCCGGCCGCGGATGGGGAGACCCAGTACTTC.

This clonotype occurred many times. The chain employs TRBV18 and TRBJ2-2, with no clear D. This CDR3 region has 14 residues. Germline CDR1 is KGHSH and CDR2 is LQKENI. The V end lost 4 bases, the J end lost 0 bases, and 6 bases lay between the germline ends. CDR3 DNA: TGTGCCAGCTCACTCGCGCCGAACACCGGGGAGCTGTTTTTT. Translated: CASSLAPNTGELFF. The variable domain in full, with the rest retrieved from reference TRBV18 and TRBJ2-2, is NAGVMQNPRHLVRRRGQEARLRCSPMKGHSHVYWYRQLPEEGLKFMVYLQKENIIDESGMPKERFSAEFPKEGPSILRIQQVVRGDSAAYFCASSLAPNTGELFFGEGSRLTVL.

The sample holds a few counts of this clonotype. V is TRBV5-6 and J is TRBJ2-1; 9 bases agree with TRBD1. The germline CDR1 and CDR2 sequences are SGHDT and YYEEEE. The CDR3 sequence is 15 residues long. V shed 4 bases and J 6 bases; nucleotides not matched to a gene: 8. The CDR3 DNA is TGTGCCAGCAGCCCGGACAGGGGAGGGGTCAATGAGCAGTTCTTC. Its translation: CASSPDRGGVNEQFF.

This clonotype was counted ten times or more. The V and J genes are TRBV6-2 or TRBV6-3 and TRBJ2-2; D unresolved. CDR1 and CDR2 (germline): MNHEY, SVGEGT. The CDR3 is 12 residues long. Trimming took 2 bases from V and 6 from J, leaving 4 bases between them. The CDR3 region is CASSYGAGELFF. DNA of the CDR3: TGTGCCAGCAGTTACGGCGCCGGGGAGCTGTTTTTT.

The genes are TRBV7-2 and TRBJ1-2; D ambiguous. The CDR3 has 14 amino acids. V lost 3 bases and J lost 0, with 8 bases in between. CDR1 SGHTA and CDR2 FQGNSA come from the germline V gene. As DNA, the CDR3 is TGTGCCAGCAGCTTGGACGGAGCTAACTATGGCTACACCTTC. It translates to CASSLDGANYGYTF.

The V and J genes are TRBV12-3 or TRBV12-4 and TRBJ2-1; D unresolved. Trimming removed 7 bases at V and 8 bases at J, with 18 bases between. This CDR3 is built from 14 residues. Written as DNA, the CDR3 is TGTGCCAGCATTCCTGCGGCCTCGCTGGATGAGCAGTTCTTC. The encoded protein is CASIPAASLDEQFF.

As regards this clonotype: A read error may produce the germline difference seen at one junction end. V and J are TRBV29-1 and TRBJ2-3; D call uncertain. Germline assignment: CDR1 SQVTM and CDR2 ANQGSEA. This CDR3 is 12 amino acids long. CDR3 protein: CSIENYTDTQYF. DNA for the CDR3: TGCAGCATTGAGAATTACACAGATACGCAGTATTTT.

The rearrangement uses TRBV18 and TRBJ2-5; no definite D call. V was shortened by 5 bases and J by 0 bases, with 4 bases between the two germline ends. This CDR3 spans 12 amino acids. Germline CDR1 reads KGHSH; CDR2 reads LQKENI. The CDR3 here is CASSSNQETQYF. The CDR3 bases are TGTGCCAGCTCATCAAACCAAGAGACCCAGTACTTC.

This chain links TRBV3-2 with TRBJ1-4. TRBV3-2 is classified as a pseudogene. This CDR3 has 12 residues. The CDR3 nucleotides are TGTGCCAGCAGCCAGACTAATGAAAAACTGTTTTTT. Residues: CASSQTNEKLFF.

J is TRBJ2-7 and V is TRBV28; no firm D call. Trimming shortened V by 2 bases and J by 6 bases, and 5 bases separated the two germline ends. Germline CDR1 MDHEN, CDR2 SYDVKM. There are 11 residues in the CDR3. CDR3 nucleotides: TGTGCCAGCAGTTTAATGTCCGAGCAGTACTTC. Translated, it gives CASSLMSEQYF. Using reference TRBV28 and TRBJ2-7 for the parts outside the CDR3, the full variable domain is DVKVTQSSRYLVKRTGEKVFLECVQDMDHENMFWYRQDPGLGLRLIYFSYDVKMKEKGDIPEGYSVSREKKERFSLILESASTNQTSMYLCASSLMSEQYFGPGTRLTVT.

The V gene is TRBV29-1, the J gene TRBJ1-2, with D perhaps matching TRBD1 (5 bases). Trimming took 4 bases from V and 9 from J, leaving 18 bases between them. CDR1 and CDR2 (germline): SQVTM, ANQGSEA. There are 13 residues in the CDR3. In DNA, the CDR3 is TGCAGCGTTGGGGAGCAGGGCGGTGAGCGCTACACCTTC. This translates into CSVGEQGGERYTF.